This TCR beta chain was documented in a study of T cells in Graves' hyperthyroidism and ophthalmopathy. Study summary: Peripheral blood draws took place at initial diagnosis, ahead of any treatment. Study-wide findings and caveats: Most clonotypes expanded in thyroid above 0.001 were likewise present in blood. Ophthalmopathy was distinguished from stable hyperthyroidism by 13 V-J signatures.

V gave up 2 bases and J gave up 8 bases; unmatched junction bases: 2. This CDR3 spans 15 amino acids. The germline V gene encodes CDR1 KGHSH and CDR2 LQKENI. TCR beta CDR3 region amplification was performed from RNA transcripts. In the first-round RT-PCR of the TCR CDR3, the HTBI primer set was used. TCRdb ran MiXCR on the multiplex PCR reads and lists one entry per CDR3 protein. The sample includes around 300,000 distinct CDR3 sequences, about an eighth of them seen just once. This clonotype was detected many times. Antigen: not known. The sequence was collected from a woman in her thirties with Graves' hyperthyroidism that later progressed to Graves' ophthalmopathy. Material for sequencing was blood. The rearrangement links TRBV18 to TRBJ2-1; 14 nucleotides match TRBD2. CDR3 nucleotide sequence: TGTGCCAGCTCACCAGGACTAGCGGGAGGTGATGAGCAGTTCTTC. It specifies CASSPGLAGGDEQFF.